This T cell receptor beta chain originates from a study of tumor-infiltrating lymphocytes in localized non-small cell lung cancer. Study-wide results and caveats: Recurrence-free survival showed no association with tumor T-cell fraction. Each assay used a separate piece of the same tissue. Compared with uninvolved lung, tumors showed higher T cell infiltration by TCRbeta sequencing.

On this clone: Its matching antigen is unknown.

CDR3 size: 15 residues. Germline-derived CDR1 and CDR2 are MNHEY and SMNVEV (reference sequence). V was clipped by 5 bases and J by 0 bases, with 13 bases between them. TCRdb keeps only in-frame clones here, not all; method: immunoSEQ multiplex PCR. Of 4,900 or so clones listed, 66% are singletons. The chain combines TRBV27 with TRBJ1-2; D ambiguous. The origin of this receptor is a human donor with non-small cell lung cancer. Sequencing input: lung tumor tissue. The DNA for the CDR3 is TGTGCCAGCAGTCTAAGCCTGAATACTAACTATGGCTACACCTTC. This encodes CASSLSLNTNYGYTF.